A selection of T cell receptor beta chains follows, all from one sample in a study of T cell clonotyping in hematopoietic cell transplantation. Sequencing used immunoSEQ multiplex PCR; TCRdb keeps in-frame clones, though not all of them. The data contain roughly 16,000 clones, 70% to 90% of them singletons. Sequences were obtained from peripheral blood mononuclear cells. The receptors were sampled from a middle-aged woman in good health. Some clones in this sample may be carry-over from other donors' samples. CDR3s include the opening cysteine and the closing phenylalanine or tryptophan. The D gene is left open where the match is weak. Only some rows state a clone size, as once, few, many or a class for expanded clones.

- TRBJ2-2 TRBV5-1 TRBD2 TGCGCCAGCAGCTCGGGACTAGCGGGAGGTTACACCGGGGAGCTGTTTTTT CASSSGLAGGYTGELFF
- TRBJ2-7 TRBV27 TRBD2 TGTGCCAGCAGTGCCCAGCGGGGGGCCTCCTACGAGCAGTACTTC CASSAQRGASYEQYF
- TRBJ1-2 TRBV7-2 TRBD1 TGTGCCAGCAGCCACCGGGACAGGGATGGCTACACCTTC CASSHRDRDGYTF
- TRBJ2-3 TRBV14 TRBD2 TGTGCCAGCAGCCGCCGACTAGCGGGGGACACAGATACGCAGTATTTT CASSRRLAGDTDTQYF
- TRBJ2-7 TRBV5-1 TRBD1 TGCGCCAGCAGCTTGGGGACAGGGATGGGCGAGCAGTACTTC CASSLGTGMGEQYF
- TRBJ2-1 TRBV28 - TGTGCCAGCAGTTTAGATACAGGGCCCTACAATGAGCAGTTCTTC CASSLDTGPYNEQFF
- TRBJ1-5 TRBV30 - TGTGCCTGGAGCGGGAGTTTTGATCAGCCCCAGCATTTT CAWSGSFDQPQHF
- TRBJ1-1 TRBV29-1 - TGCAGCGTTGACTGGGGATCCGAGAGGGCTTTCTTT CSVDWGSERAFF
- TRBJ1-6 TRBV19 - TGTGCCAGTAAAGGTCAGAGTAGCTCCTATAATTCACCCCTCCACTTT CASKGQSSSYNSPLHF
- TRBJ1-1 TRBV6-5 - TGTGCCAGCAGTTACTCCGGGGGGAACACTGAAGCTTTCTTT CASSYSGGNTEAFF
- TRBJ1-2 TRBV7-9 TRBD1 TGTGCCAGCAGCCCACCCGGGACAGGGGCGCGTAGCTATGGCTACACCTTC CASSPPGTGARSYGYTF
- TRBJ1-2 TRBV7-2 - TGTGCCAGCAGCCCCGCCGGGGCCAGCTATGGCTACACCTTC CASSPAGASYGYTF
- TRBJ2-7 TRBV7-4 - TGTGCCAGCAGCTTAGTGGGCGGATGGCTCTACGAGCAGTACTTC CASSLVGGWLYEQYF
- TRBJ2-5 TRBV6-5 TRBD2 TGTGCCAGCAGTCAAAGACTAGCGGAGGGTGGGACCCAGTACTTC CASSQRLAEGGTQYF
- TRBJ1-2 TRBV30 - TGTGCCTGGAGTGTATACAGAATACGATATGGCTACACCTTC CAWSVYRIRYGYTF
- TRBJ2-1 TRBV28 TRBD1 TGTGCCAGCATTCGACCCTGGGACAGGGCTTCCTACAATGAGCAGTTCTTC CASIRPWDRASYNEQFF
- TRBJ2-5 TRBV4-1 TRBD2 TGCGCCAGCAGCCAAATGTGGCTAGCGGGGGGGCAAGAGACCCAGTACTTC CASSQMWLAGGQETQYF
- TRBJ2-7 TRBV30 - TGTGCCTGGAGTGATCAGGGATCCGGCGAGCAGTACTTC CAWSDQGSGEQYF
once TRBJ1-1 TRBV28 TRBD1 TGTGCCAGCAGTACATACGGACGAGGGGGCCGGAACACTGAAGCTTTCTTT CASSTYGRGGRNTEAFF
once TRBJ2-1 TRBV4-2 TRBD1 TGTGCCAGCAGCCCCCGGACAGGGGGCAATAATGAGCAGTTCTTC CASSPRTGGNNEQFF
few TRBJ2-7 TRBV5-1 TRBD2 TGCGCCAGCACTCCGGGGGGGTCCTACGAGCAGTACTTC CASTPGGSYEQYF
- TRBJ1-2 TRBV7-8 TRBD1 TGTGCCAGCAGCAAATCACGGGACAGGACTTGGGATGGCTACACCTTC CASSKSRDRTWDGYTF
- TRBJ1-1 TRBV4-2 - TGTGCCAGCAGCCCAAATGTCGGAGGAAACACTGAAGCTTTCTTT CASSPNVGGNTEAFF
once TRBJ1-5 TRBV7-6 TRBD1 TGTGCCAGCAGCTCACAGGGGGGTCAGCCCCAGCATTTT CASSSQGGQPQHF
- TRBJ2-2 TRBV7-2 - TGTGCCAGCAGCTTAGGTGCCAACACCGGGGAGCTGTTTTTT CASSLGANTGELFF
- TRBJ2-5 TRBV9 - TGTGCCAGCAGCGTAGAAAACCTCCCCCAAGAGACCCAGTACTTC CASSVENLPQETQYF
- TRBJ2-1 TRBV4-3 - TGCGCCAGCAGCCAAGATAACAGGGTGGGTGAGCAGTTCTTC CASSQDNRVGEQFF
- TRBJ2-7 TRBV6-5 - TGTGCCAGCAGTTACGTGGCGGGGTACGAGCAGTACTTC CASSYVAGYEQYF
- TRBJ2-7 TRBV5-1 - TGCGCCAGCAGCCAGTCAGGGAGGGGGGAAGAGCAGTACTTC CASSQSGRGEEQYF
- TRBJ1-5 TRBV7-9 TRBD1 TGTGCCAGCAGCACAGGGGGGACAGGGGGTCAGCCCCAGCATTTT CASSTGGTGGQPQHF